The 11 T cell receptor beta chains presented below share a single source sample, sequenced in a study of somatic mutations in cytotoxic T cells in rheumatoid arthritis. TCRdb keeps only in-frame clones here, not all; method: immunoSEQ multiplex PCR. The table records a few thousand clones, approximately 70% of them present only once. Sequencing was done on a sample of CD8+ T cells sorted from synovial fluid. The receptors were gathered from a woman aged 18-29 years with rheumatoid arthritis.

This clone has more than one count but fewer than ten. V is TRBV30 and J is TRBJ1-6; D is perhaps TRBD1 (6 bases). CDR1 GTSNPN and CDR2 SVGIG come from the germline V gene (reference sequence). Trimming pared 4 bases from V and 3 bases from J, leaving 13 bases between. The CDR3 spans 15 residues. CDR3 DNA: TGTGCCTGGACCTCCGCAGGGGTCTATAATTCACCCCTCCACTTT. It codes for CAWTSAGVYNSPLHF.

The V and J genes are TRBV10-2 and TRBJ2-3; 7 bases line up with TRBD2. The germline CDR1 and CDR2 sequences are WSHSY and SAAADI. J gave up 6 bases and V 4 bases, and 10 bases lay outside the gene matches. The CDR3 runs 15 residues. In DNA form, the CDR3 reads TGCGCCAGCAGTGCCGGACTAGGAGTTACGGATACGCAGTATTTT. Its translation is CASSAGLGVTDTQYF.

This chain links TRBV7-2 with TRBJ2-1; 9 bases line up with TRBD1. The CDR3 extends over 16 amino acids. Germline V gives CDR1 SGHTA, CDR2 FQGNSA. The V segment lost 1 base and the J segment 8 bases; nucleotides outside the gene matches: 9. The CDR3 is CASSLEAGQGRYEQFF. CDR3 nucleotide sequence: TGTGCCAGCAGCTTAGAGGCGGGACAGGGAAGATATGAGCAGTTCTTC.

V is TRBV19 and J is TRBJ1-2; D unclear. Germline lookup yields CDR1 LNHDA and CDR2 SQIVND (reference sequence). V was pared by 7 bases and J by 3 bases, with 9 bases between. CDR3 length: 12 amino acids. CDR3 sequence: CASTRGDYGYTF. Here the CDR3 DNA reads TGTGCCAGTACCCGGGGAGACTATGGCTACACCTTC.

The rearrangement joins TRBV7-2 to TRBJ2-7; a weak D match, TRBD1 (5 bases). V was cut by 4 bases and J by 2 bases, with 15 bases left in between. CDR1 SGHTA and CDR2 FQGNSA come from the germline V gene. The CDR3 length is 15 residues. The DNA of the CDR3 is TGTGCCAGCAGCTCAAAGGGGTTGGGCGCCTACGAGCAGTACTTC. It yields the protein CASSSKGLGAYEQYF.

V usage is TRBV2 and J usage is TRBJ1-1; 10 bases are a match to TRBD1. Germline loops: CDR1 SNHLY, CDR2 FYNNEI. Losses at the gene ends were 7 bases for V and 3 bases for J; bases not matched to a gene: 5. This CDR3 comprises 14 residues. CDR3: CASNADRGYTEAFF. CDR3 DNA: TGTGCCAGCAATGCGGACAGGGGGTACACTGAAGCTTTCTTT.

The chain employs TRBV2 and TRBJ1-5; D is unclear. Looked up from germline, CDR1 is SNHLY and CDR2 is FYNNEI. The CDR3 has 14 residues. The ends were cut back, 2 bases at V and 6 bases at J, with 11 bases in the middle. DNA of the CDR3: TGTGCCAGCAGTGAAAGGATGAGGAGTCAGCCCCAGCATTTT. Translation gives CASSERMRSQPQHF.

This clone turned up a few times. The V and J genes are TRBV6-1 and TRBJ1-1; TRBD1 might be the D (5 bases). CDR3 size: 15 residues. Germline-derived CDR1 and CDR2 are MNHNS and SASEGT. Trimming removed 2 bases at V and 1 base at J, with 11 bases between. The CDR3 sequence: CASSERSGSNTEAFF. The CDR3 nucleotides are TGTGCCAGCAGTGAAAGATCAGGGTCGAACACTGAAGCTTTCTTT.

In its sample, this clone was seen a few times. The chain recombines TRBV28 with TRBJ2-7; the D gene is possibly TRBD1 (6 bases). Per the germline V gene, CDR1 is MDHEN and CDR2 is SYDVKM. The CDR3 runs to 12 residues. The V and J ends lost 3 bases and 9 bases respectively, with 12 bases between them. CDR3 sequence: CASSFTGTRQYF. The CDR3 coding sequence is TGTGCCAGCAGTTTCACAGGGACCCGGCAGTACTTC.

This sequence joins TRBV6-1 and TRBJ2-7; D call uncertain. Trimming pared 4 bases from V and 1 base from J, leaving 5 bases between. CDR1 is MNHNS and CDR2 is SASEGT in the germline V gene. This CDR3 region has 12 residues. The DNA for the CDR3 is TGTGCCAGCAGTGTCCCGTCCTACGAGCAGTACTTC. Translating gives CASSVPSYEQYF.

This chain connects TRBV10-3 to TRBJ2-7, with 7 bases aligning to TRBD2. Trimming removed 5 bases from V and 3 bases from J; junction bases left unmatched: 10. Germline V CDR1 and CDR2: ENHRY, SYGVKD. This CDR3 region has 15 residues. The CDR3 bases are TGTGCCATCAGTAAGGGAAGGCTAGCGGTCTACGAGCAGTACTTC. Amino acids: CAISKGRLAVYEQYF.